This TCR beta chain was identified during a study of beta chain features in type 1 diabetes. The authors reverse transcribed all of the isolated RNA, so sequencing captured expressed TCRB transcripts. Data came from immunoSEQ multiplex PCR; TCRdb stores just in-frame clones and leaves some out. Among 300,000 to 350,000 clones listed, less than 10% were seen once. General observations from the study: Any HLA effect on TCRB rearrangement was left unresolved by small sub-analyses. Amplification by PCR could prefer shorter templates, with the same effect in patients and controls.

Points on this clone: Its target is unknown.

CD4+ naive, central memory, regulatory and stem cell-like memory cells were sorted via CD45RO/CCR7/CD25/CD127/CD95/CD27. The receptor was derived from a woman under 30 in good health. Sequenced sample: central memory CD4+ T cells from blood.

This CDR3 reads CASSSSGRAGEQFF. CDR3 sequence (DNA): TGTGCCAGTTCTTCTAGCGGGAGGGCCGGTGAGCAGTTCTTC. The V call is TRBV19, the J call TRBJ2-1; 12 bases map to TRBD2. The CDR3 is made up of 14 amino acids. Germline trimming cut 8 bases from V and 9 bases from J; bases unmatched to any gene: 8. Germline-derived CDR1 and CDR2 are LNHDA and SQIVND (reference sequence).